This T cell receptor (beta chain) was identified during a study of shared clonotypes between healthy human individuals. Replicate sorted-subset PCRs were loaded with approximately 190 ng DNA, about 30,000 T cell genomes. Produced via immunoSEQ multiplex PCR; TCRdb's table is partial and in-frame only. The sample carries some 1.5 million clones, more than 95% recorded once. Germline trimming cut 6 bases from V and 4 bases from J; bases unmatched to any gene: 1. CDR1 is ENHRY and CDR2 is SYGVKD in the germline V gene. The CDR3 contains 13 residues. The rearrangement joins TRBV10-3 to TRBJ2-5; 11 bases line up with TRBD1. This TCR came from a man younger than 45 in good health. The sequenced material came from naive CD4+ T cells sorted from blood. Subset indicated: CD45RA+ positively selected. CDR3 bases: TGTGCCATCAGAGGGACAGGGGGAGAGACCCAGTACTTC. It translates to CAIRGTGGETQYF.